This TCR beta chain was recovered during a study of beta chain features in type 1 diabetes. Study summary: Patients did not differ from healthy donors in age, gender or cell yield. Analysis included around 100 million sorted cells drawn from all samples.

V lost 6 bases and J 2 bases, leaving 10 bases between the germline ends. This CDR3 has 13 residues. From germline, CDR1 is SNHLY and CDR2 FYNNEI. The entirety of the isolated RNA underwent reverse transcription, so expressed TCRB transcripts were sequenced. Using immunoSEQ multiplex PCR, the repertoire was profiled, and TCRdb retains in-frame clones only, with some absent. This sample has fewer than 500,000 clones, with roughly 13% found just once. Sorting with CD45RO/CCR7/CD25/CD127/CD95/CD27 yielded naive, central memory, regulatory and stem-like memory CD4+ cells. The clonotype comes from a man aged 25-40 years in good health. The chain joins TRBV2 to TRBJ2-5, with D maybe TRBD2 (6 bases). Sequenced material: naive CD4+ T cells from blood. The CDR3 sequence is CASRVAAQETQYF. In nucleotides, the CDR3 is TGTGCCAGCAGAGTAGCGGCTCAAGAGACCCAGTACTTC.